The clone carrying this T cell receptor (beta chain) has a count of ten or more. Indicated time point: newly diagnosed GD, antithyroid drugs for less than 3 months. The TCR library was made from RNA that had been extracted from PBMCs in TRIzol. TCR beta libraries were built with iRepertoire HTBI primers and Arm-PCR of CDR3 regions. TCRdb processed the multiplex PCR reads anew with MiXCR; each CDR3 protein has one entry. The repertoire holds under 250,000 distinct CDR3 sequences, with approximately 18% as singletons. The data stem from a study of regulatory T cells in long-lasting Graves disease. V dropped 4 bases and J dropped 5; count of bases not matched to a gene: 7. The CDR3 runs to 14 residues. The germline CDR1 and CDR2 sequences are SQVTM and ANQGSEA. The data were also submitted as part of a second study, on T cells in Graves' hyperthyroidism and ophthalmopathy.

This rearrangement joins TRBV29-1 to TRBJ2-1; 8 nucleotides line up with TRBD2. Sequenced here: peripheral blood mononuclear cells (PBMCs), sampled at new diagnosis, from a patient treated with antithyroid drugs. This receptor was taken from a woman younger than 45 with Graves disease. The CDR3 sequence is CSVGLAGPNNEQFF. DNA for the CDR3: TGCAGCGTTGGGCTAGCGGGCCCAAACAATGAGCAGTTCTTC.